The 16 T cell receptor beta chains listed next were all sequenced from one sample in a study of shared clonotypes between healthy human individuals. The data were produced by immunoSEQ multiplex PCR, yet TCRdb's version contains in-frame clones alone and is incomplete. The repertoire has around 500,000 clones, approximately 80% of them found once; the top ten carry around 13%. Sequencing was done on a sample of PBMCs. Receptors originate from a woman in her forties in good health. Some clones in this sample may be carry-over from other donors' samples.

This CDR3 reads CATSLTGGVSYNEQFF. CDR3 DNA sequence: TGTGCCACCAGCTTAACCGGGGGGGTCTCCTACAATGAGCAGTTCTTC. The chain is built from TRBV15 and TRBJ2-1, with 8 bases lining up with TRBD2. The CDR3 spans 16 residues. The V and J ends lost 5 bases and 0 bases, in that order; junction bases with no gene match: 6. Germline V gene lookup returns CDR1 LNHNV and CDR2 YYDKDF (reference sequence).

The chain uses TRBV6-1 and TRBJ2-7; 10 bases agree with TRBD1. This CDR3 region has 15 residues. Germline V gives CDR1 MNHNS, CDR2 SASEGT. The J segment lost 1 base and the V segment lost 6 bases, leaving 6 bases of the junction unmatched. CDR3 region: CASSYGQGVSYEQYF. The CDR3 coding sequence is TGTGCCAGCAGCTATGGACAGGGGGTTTCCTACGAGCAGTACTTC.

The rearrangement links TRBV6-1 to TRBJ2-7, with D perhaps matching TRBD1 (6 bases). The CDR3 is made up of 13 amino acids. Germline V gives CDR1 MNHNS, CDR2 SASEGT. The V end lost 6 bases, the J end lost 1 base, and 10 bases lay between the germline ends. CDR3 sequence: CASRRTVSYEQYF. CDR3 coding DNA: TGTGCCAGCAGACGGACAGTTTCCTACGAGCAGTACTTC.

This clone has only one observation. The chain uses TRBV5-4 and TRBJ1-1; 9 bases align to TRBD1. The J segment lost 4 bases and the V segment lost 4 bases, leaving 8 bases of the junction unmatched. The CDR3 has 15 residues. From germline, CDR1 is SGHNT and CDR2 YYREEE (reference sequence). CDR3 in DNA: TGTGCCAGCAGCCAGCGGGACAGGGAAGGCACTGAAGCTTTCTTT. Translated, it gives CASSQRDREGTEAFF.

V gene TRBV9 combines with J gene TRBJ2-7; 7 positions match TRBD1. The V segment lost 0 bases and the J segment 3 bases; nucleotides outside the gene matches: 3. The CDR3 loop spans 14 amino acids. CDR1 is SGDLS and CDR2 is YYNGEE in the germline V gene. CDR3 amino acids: CASSVEQGNYEQYF. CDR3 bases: TGTGCCAGCAGCGTAGAACAGGGGAACTACGAGCAGTACTTC.

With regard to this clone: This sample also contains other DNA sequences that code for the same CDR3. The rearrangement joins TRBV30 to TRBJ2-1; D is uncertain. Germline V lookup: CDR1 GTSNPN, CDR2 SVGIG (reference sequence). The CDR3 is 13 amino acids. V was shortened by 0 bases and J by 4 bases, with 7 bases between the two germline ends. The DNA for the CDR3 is TGTGCCTGGAGTGTCGGCCAATACAATGAGCAGTTCTTC. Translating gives CAWSVGQYNEQFF. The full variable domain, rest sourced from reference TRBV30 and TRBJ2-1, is SQTIHQWPATLVQPVGSPLSLECTVEGTSNPNLYWYRQAAGRGLQLLFYSVGIGQISSEVPQNLSASRPQDRQFILSSKKLLLSDSGFYLCAWSVGQYNEQFFGPGTRLTVL.

Here the CDR3 reads CASSQDRGLAGRNTGELFF. For the CDR3, the DNA is TGTGCCAGCAGCCAAGATAGGGGACTAGCGGGACGGAACACCGGGGAGCTGTTTTTT. The chain combines TRBV4-2 with TRBJ2-2, with 13 bases fitting TRBD2. The germline gives CDR1 LGHNA, CDR2 YNFKEQ. With 0 bases clipped from V and 1 base from J, the junction kept 5 bases outside the gene matches. The CDR3 is 19 amino acids.

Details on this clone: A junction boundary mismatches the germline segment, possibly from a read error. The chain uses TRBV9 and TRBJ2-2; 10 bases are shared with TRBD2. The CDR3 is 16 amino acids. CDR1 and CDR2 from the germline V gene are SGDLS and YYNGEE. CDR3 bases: TGTGCCAGCAGCGTAGCGCTAGCGGGAGCGGTCGGGGAGCTGCTTTTT. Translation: CASSVALAGAVGELLF.

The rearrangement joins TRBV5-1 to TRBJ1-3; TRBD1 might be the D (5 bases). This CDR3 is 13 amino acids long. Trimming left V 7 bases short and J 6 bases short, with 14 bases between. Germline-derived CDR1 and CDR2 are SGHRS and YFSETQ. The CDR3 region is CASGSGDPNTIYF. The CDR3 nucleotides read TGCGCCAGCGGGTCCGGGGACCCAAACACCATATATTTT.

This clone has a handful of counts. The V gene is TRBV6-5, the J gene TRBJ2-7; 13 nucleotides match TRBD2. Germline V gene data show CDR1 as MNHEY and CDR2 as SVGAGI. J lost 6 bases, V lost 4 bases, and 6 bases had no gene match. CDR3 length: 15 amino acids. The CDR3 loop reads CASSSRLAGGREQYF. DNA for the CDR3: TGTGCCAGCAGTTCTAGACTAGCGGGAGGACGCGAGCAGTACTTC.

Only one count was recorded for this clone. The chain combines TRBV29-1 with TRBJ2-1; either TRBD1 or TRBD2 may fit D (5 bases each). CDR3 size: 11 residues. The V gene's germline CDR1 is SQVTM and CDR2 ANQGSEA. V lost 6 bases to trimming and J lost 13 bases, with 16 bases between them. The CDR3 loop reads CSVQSGPPQFF. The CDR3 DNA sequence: TGCAGCGTACAATCGGGGCCACCCCAGTTCTTC.

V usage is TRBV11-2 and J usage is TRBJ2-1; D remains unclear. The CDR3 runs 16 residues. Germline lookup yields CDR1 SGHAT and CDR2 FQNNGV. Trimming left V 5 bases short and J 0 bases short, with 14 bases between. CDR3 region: CASSDWSRSSYNEQFF. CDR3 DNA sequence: TGTGCCAGCAGCGACTGGTCTAGGAGCTCCTACAATGAGCAGTTCTTC.

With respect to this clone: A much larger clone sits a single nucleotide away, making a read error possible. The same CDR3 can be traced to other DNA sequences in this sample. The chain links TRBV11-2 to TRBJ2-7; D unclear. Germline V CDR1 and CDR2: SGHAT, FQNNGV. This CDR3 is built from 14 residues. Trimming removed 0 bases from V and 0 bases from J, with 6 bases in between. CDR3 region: CASSLDRNSYEQYF. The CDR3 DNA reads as TGTGCCAGCAGCTTAGACAGGAACTCCTACGAGCAGTACTTC.

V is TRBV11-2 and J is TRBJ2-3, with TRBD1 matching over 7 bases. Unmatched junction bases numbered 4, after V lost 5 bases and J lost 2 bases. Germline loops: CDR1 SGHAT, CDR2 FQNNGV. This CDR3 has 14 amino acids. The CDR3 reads CASSLTGYTDTQYF. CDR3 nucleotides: TGTGCCAGCAGCCTGACAGGGTACACAGATACGCAGTATTTT.

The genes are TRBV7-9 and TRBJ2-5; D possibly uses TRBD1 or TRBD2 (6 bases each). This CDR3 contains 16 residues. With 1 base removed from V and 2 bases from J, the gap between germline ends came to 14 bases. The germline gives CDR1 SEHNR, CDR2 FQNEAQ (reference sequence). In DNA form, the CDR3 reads TGTGCCAGCAGCTTAGTTCGGGGGCCGCCTCAAGAGACCCAGTACTTC. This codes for CASSLVRGPPQETQYF.

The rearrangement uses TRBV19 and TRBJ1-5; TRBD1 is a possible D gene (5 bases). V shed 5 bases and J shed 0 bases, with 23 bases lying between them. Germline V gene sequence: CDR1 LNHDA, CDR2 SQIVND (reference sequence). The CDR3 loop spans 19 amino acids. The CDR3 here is CASSAAGGLWTNSNQPQHF. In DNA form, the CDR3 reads TGTGCCAGTAGTGCCGCAGGTGGTCTATGGACAAATAGCAATCAGCCCCAGCATTTT.